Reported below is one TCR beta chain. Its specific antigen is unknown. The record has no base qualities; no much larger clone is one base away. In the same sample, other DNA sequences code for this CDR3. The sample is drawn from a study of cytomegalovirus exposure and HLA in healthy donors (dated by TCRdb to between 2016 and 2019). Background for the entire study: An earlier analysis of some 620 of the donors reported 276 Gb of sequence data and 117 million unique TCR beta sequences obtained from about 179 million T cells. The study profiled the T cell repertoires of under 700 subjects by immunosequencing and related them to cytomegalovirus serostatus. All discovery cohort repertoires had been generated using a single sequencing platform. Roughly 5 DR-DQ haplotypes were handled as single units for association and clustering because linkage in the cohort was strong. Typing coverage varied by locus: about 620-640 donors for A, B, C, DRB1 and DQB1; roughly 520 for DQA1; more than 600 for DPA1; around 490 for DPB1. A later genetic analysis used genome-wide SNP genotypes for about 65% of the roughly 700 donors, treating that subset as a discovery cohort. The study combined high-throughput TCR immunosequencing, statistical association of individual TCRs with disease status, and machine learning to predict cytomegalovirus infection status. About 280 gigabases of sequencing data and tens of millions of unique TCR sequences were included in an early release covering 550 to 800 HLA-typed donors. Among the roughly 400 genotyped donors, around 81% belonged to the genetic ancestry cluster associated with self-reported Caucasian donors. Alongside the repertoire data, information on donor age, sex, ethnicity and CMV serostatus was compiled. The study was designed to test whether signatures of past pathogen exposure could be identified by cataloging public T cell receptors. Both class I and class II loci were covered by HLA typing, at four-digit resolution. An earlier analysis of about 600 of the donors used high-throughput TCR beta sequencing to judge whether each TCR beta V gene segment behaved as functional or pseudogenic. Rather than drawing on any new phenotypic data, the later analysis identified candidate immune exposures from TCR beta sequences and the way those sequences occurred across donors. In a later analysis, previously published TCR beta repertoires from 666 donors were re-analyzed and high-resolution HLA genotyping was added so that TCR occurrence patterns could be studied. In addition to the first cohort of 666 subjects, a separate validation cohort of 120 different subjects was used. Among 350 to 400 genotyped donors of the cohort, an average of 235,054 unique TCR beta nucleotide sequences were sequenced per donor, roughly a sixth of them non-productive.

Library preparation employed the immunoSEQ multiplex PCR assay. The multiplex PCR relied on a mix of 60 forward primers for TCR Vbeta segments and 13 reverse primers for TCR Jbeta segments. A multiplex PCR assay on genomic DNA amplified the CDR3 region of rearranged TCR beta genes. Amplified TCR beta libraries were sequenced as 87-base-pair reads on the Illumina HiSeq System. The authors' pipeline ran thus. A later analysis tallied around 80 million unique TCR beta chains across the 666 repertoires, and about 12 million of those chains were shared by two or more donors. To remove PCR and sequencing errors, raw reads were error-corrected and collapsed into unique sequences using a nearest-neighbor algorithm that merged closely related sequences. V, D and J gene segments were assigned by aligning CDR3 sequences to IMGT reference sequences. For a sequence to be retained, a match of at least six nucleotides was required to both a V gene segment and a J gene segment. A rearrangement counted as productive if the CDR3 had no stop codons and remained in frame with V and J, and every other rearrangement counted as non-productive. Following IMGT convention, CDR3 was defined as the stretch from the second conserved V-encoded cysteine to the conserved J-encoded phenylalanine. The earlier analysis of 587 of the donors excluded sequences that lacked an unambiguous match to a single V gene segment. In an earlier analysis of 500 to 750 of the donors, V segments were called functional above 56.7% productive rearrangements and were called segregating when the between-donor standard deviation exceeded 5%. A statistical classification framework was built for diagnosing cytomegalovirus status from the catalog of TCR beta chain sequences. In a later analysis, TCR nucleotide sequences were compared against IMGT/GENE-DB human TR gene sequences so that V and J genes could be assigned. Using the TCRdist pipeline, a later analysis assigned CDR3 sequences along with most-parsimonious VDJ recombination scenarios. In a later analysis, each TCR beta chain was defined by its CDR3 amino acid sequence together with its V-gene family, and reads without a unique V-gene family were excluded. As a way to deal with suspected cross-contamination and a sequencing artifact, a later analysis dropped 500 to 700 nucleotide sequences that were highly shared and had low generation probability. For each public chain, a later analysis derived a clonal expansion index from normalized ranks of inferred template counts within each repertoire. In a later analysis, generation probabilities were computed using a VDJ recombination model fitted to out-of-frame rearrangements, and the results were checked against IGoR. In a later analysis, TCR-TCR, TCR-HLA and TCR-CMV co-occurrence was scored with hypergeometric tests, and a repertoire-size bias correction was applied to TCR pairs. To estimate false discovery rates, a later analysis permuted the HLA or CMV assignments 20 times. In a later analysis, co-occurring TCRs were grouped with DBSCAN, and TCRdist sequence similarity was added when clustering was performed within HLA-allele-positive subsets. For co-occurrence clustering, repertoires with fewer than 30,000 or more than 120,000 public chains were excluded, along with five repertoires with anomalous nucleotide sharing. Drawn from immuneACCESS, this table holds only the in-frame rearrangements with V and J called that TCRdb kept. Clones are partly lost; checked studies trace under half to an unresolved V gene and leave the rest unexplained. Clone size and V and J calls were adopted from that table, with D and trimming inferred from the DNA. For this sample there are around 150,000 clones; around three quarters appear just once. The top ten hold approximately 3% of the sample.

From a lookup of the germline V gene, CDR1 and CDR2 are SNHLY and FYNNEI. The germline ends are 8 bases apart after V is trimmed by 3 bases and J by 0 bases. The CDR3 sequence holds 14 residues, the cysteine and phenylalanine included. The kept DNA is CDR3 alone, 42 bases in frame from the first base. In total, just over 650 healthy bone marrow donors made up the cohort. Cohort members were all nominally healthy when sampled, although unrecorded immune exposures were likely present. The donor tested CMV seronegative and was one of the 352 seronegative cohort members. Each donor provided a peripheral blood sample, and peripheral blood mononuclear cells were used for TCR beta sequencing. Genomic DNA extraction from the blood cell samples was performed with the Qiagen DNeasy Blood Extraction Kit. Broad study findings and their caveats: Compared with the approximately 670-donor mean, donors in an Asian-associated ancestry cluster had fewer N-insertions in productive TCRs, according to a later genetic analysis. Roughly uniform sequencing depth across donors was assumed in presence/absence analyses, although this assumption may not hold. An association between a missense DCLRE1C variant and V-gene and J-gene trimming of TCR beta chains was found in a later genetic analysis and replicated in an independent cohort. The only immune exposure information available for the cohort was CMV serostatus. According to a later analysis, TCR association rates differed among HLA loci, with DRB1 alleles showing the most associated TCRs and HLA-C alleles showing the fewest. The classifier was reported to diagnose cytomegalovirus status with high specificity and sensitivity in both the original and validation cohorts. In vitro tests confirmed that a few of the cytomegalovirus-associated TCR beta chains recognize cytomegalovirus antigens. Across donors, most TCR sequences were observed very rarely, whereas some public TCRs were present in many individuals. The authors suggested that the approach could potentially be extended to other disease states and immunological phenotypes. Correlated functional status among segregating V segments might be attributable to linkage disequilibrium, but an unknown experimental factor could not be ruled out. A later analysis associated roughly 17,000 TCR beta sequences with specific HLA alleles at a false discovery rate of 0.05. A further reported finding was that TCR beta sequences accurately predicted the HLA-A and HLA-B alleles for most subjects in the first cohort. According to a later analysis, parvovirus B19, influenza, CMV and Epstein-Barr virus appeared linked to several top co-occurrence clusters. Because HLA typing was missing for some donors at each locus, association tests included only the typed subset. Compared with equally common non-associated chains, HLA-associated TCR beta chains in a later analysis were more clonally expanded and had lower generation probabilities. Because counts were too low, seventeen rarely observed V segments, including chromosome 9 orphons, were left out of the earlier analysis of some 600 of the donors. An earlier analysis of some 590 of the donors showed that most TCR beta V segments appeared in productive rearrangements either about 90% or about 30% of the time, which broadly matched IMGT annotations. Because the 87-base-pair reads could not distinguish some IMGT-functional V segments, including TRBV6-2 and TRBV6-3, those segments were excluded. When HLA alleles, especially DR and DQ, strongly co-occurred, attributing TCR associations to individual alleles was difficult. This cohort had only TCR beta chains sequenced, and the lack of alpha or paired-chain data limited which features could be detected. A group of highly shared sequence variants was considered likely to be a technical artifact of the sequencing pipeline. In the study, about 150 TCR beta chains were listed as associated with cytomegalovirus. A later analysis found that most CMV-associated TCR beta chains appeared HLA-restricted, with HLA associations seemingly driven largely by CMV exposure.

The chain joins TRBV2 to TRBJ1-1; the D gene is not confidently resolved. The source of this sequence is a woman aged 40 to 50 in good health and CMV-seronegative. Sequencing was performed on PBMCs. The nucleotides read TGTGCCAGCAGTGAGCTACAGCTGAACACTGAAGCTTTCTTT. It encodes CASSELQLNTEAFF. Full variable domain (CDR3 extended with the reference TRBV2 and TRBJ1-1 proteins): EPEVTQTPSHQVTQMGQEVILRCVPISNHLYFYWYRQILGQKVEFLVSFYNNEISEKSEIFDDQFSVERPDGSNFTLKIRSTKLEDSAMYFCASSELQLNTEAFFGQGTRLTVV.